Each of the 11 T cell receptor beta chains below was sequenced from the same sample in a study of CD8+CD57+ T cells in acquired aplastic anemia. For CDR3 and TCR beta VDJ profiling, genomic DNA was the template used. TCRdb called the reads again in MiXCR, with one record for every CDR3 protein. The sample carries about 190,000 distinct CDR3 sequences, roughly half recorded once. Material: sorted CD4+, CD8+, or CD8+CD57+ T cells (not recorded which) from PBMCs. These receptors originate from a human donor in good health, serving as a control.

The rearrangement uses TRBV10-3 and TRBJ2-2, with D hard to call. V lost 0 bases, J lost 0 bases, and 8 bases lay in between. The CDR3 covers 16 residues. Germline V gene lookup returns CDR1 ENHRY and CDR2 SYGVKD. In nucleotides, the CDR3 is TGTGCCATCAGTGAGTCTGCCGCCCCGAACACCGGGGAGCTGTTTTTT. It codes for CAISESAAPNTGELFF.

Comment on this clonotype: Sequence at one end of the junction differs from germline and may be a read error. The chain uses TRBV2 and TRBJ1-4; TRBD1 might be the D (6 bases). The CDR3 is 20 amino acids. In germline, CDR1 is SNHLY, CDR2 FYNNEI. The CDR3 DNA sequence: TGCGCCAGCAGCGTAGGGGGGACCCAGGGCGCTCCGTCAACTAATGAAAAACTGGTTTTT. This gives the protein CASSVGGTQGAPSTNEKLVF.

This clonotype showed up many times. The V and J genes are TRBV6-5 and TRBJ1-2; 7 nucleotides agree with TRBD1. Germline lookup yields CDR1 MNHEY and CDR2 SVGAGI. The CDR3 is 16 residues long. The V segment lost 5 bases and the J segment 4 bases; nucleotides outside the gene matches: 13. For the CDR3, the DNA is TGTGCCAGCAGTCTTCAGTCGCCCAGGGGGGGCTATGGCTACACCTTC. It translates to CASSLQSPRGGYGYTF.

Many counts were recorded for this clonotype. This chain links TRBV6-5 with TRBJ1-2; no definite D call. Germline V gene sequence: CDR1 MNHEY, CDR2 SVGAGI. Trimming took off 0 bases at V and 4 bases at J, with 15 bases between the two ends. CDR3 length equals 16 residues. CDR3 sequence (DNA): TGTGCCAGCAGTTACTCGATTGGCAGAGCCATCTATGGCTACACCTTC. As protein: CASSYSIGRAIYGYTF.

The rearrangement links TRBV28 to TRBJ1-5, with 8 positions matching TRBD1. The length of the CDR3 is 14 residues. The germline V gene has CDR1 MDHEN and CDR2 SYDVKM. The ends lost 6 bases at V and 5 bases at J; junction bases unmatched: 6. CDR3 in amino acids: CASREGQGDQPQHF. The CDR3 region has the DNA TGTGCCAGCAGGGAAGGACAGGGCGATCAGCCCCAGCATTTT.

This sequence joins TRBV2 and TRBJ1-6, with TRBD1 identical over 7 bases. Germline CDR1 and CDR2: SNHLY and FYNNEI. This CDR3 has 15 residues. V trimming: 4 bases; J trimming: 5 bases; junction bases outside the gene matches: 5. CDR3: CASSVRDRDNSPLHF. The CDR3 bases are TGTGCCAGCAGTGTCCGGGACAGAGATAATTCACCCCTCCACTTT.

This clonotype occurred a few times. This chain joins TRBV28 and TRBJ2-3; 8 bases align to TRBD2. The trim removed 8 bases at V and 2 bases at J, leaving 6 bases unmatched. This CDR3 region has 14 residues. Germline CDR1 and CDR2: MDHEN and SYDVKM. The CDR3 nucleotides are TGTGCCAGCGGACCGACTAGCGCCACAGATACGCAGTATTTT. Encoded protein: CASGPTSATDTQYF.

This clonotype was counted ten times or more. CDR3 sequence reads: CASSSGRSEQYF. CDR3 sequence (DNA): TGTGCCAGCAGCTCGGGACGGTCGGAGCAGTACTTC. This sequence joins TRBV7-6 and TRBJ2-7; D may be TRBD1 or TRBD2 (5 bases each). The CDR3 contains 12 residues. The ends were cut back, 4 bases at V and 7 bases at J, with 11 bases in the middle. In germline, CDR1 is SGHVS, CDR2 FNYEAQ.

The chain uses TRBV15 and TRBJ1-5, with unresolved D. The CDR3 runs to 15 residues. The germline CDR1 and CDR2 sequences are LNHNV and YYDKDF (reference sequence). The V gene lost 6 bases and the J gene lost 2 bases, with 14 bases spanning the gap. CDR3 in DNA: TGTGCCACCAGTCCGACCGTAGAGGGCAATCAGCCCCAGCATTTT. It encodes CATSPTVEGNQPQHF.

The chain recombines TRBV9 with TRBJ1-2; tentative D call: TRBD1 (5 bases). The CDR3 contains 16 residues. The V gene lost 0 bases and the J gene lost 2 bases, with 14 bases spanning the gap. Germline CDR1 and CDR2: SGDLS and YYNGEE. The CDR3 sequence is CASSVGWGEGNYGYTF. The DNA for the CDR3 is TGTGCCAGCAGCGTAGGTTGGGGAGAGGGGAACTATGGCTACACCTTC.

CDR3 region: CASSLVVSGGYEQYF. The CDR3 DNA follows: TGTGCCAGCAGCCTGGTAGTGAGCGGGGGCTACGAGCAGTACTTC. This chain links TRBV12-3 or TRBV12-4 with TRBJ2-7, with 8 bases that match TRBD2. V dropped 6 bases and J dropped 3; count of bases not matched to a gene: 10. The CDR3 runs 15 residues.